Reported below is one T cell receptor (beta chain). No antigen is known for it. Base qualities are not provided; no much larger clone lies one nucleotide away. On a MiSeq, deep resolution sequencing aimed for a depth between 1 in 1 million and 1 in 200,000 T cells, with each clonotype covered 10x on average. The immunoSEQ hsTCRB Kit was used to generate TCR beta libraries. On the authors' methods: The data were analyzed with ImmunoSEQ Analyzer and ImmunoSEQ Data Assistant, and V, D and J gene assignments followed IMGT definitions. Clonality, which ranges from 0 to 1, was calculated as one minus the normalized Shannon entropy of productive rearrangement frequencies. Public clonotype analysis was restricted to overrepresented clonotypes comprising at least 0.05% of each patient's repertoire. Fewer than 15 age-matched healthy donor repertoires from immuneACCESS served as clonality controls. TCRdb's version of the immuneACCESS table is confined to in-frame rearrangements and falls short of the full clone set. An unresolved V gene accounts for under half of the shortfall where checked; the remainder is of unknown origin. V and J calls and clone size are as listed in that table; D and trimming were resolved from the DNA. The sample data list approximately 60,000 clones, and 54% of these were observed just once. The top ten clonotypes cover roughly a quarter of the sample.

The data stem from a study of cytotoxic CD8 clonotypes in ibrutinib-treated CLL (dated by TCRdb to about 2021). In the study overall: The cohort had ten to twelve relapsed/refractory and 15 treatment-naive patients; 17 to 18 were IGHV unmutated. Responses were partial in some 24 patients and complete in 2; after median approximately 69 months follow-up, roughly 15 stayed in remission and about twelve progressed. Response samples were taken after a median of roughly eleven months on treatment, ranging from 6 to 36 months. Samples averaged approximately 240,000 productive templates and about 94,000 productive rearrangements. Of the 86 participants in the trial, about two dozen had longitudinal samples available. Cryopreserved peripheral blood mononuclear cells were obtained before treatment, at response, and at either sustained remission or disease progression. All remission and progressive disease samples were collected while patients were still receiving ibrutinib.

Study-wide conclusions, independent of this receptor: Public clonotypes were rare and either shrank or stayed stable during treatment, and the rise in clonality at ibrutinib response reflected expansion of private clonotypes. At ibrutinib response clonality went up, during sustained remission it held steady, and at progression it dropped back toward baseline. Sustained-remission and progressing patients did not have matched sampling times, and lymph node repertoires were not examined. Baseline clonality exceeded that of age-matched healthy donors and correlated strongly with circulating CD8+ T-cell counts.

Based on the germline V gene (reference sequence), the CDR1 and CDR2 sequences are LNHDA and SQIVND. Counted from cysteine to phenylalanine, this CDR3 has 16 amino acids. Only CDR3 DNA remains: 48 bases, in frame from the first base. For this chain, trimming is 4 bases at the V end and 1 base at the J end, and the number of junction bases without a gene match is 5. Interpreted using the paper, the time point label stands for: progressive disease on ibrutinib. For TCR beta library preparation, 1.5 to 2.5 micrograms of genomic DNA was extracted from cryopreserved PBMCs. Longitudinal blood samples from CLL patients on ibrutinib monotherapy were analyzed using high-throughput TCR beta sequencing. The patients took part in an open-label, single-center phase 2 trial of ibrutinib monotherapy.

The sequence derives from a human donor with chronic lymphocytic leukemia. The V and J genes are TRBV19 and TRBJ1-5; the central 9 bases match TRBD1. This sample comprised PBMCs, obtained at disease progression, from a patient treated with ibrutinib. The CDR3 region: CASSTLGQGSNQPQHF. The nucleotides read TGTGCCAGTAGTACCCTCGGACAGGGGAGCAATCAGCCCCAGCATTTT.